In this sample, the clone carrying this T cell receptor (beta chain) turned up a few times. The antigen remains undetermined. TCRdb analysed the 5' RACE reads with MiXCR anew, one entry per CDR3 protein. The sample shows around 320,000 distinct CDR3 sequences, over 25% of them seen only once. This sample is drawn from a study of T-cell memory formation after mild COVID-19. Whole-study results and caveats: Clones which contracted sat mainly in CM and EM if CD4+, and in EMRA if CD8+.

This TCR came from an adult woman who had mild COVID-19 (a few samples of this study predate the infection). Cell type and time point are not known. The material sequenced was PBMCs or a T cell subset sorted from them (not recorded which).

CDR3 region: CASSSRSSGFTDTQYF. Written as DNA, the CDR3 is TGTGCCAGCAGCTCCAGATCTAGCGGGTTCACAGATACGCAGTATTTT. The chain joins TRBV11-3 to TRBJ2-3; 8 positions match TRBD2. The CDR3 is 16 residues long. In germline, CDR1 is SGHNT, CDR2 YENEEA. The V and J ends lost 4 bases and 2 bases, in that order; junction bases with no gene match: 8. Using reference TRBV11-3 and TRBJ2-3 for the parts outside the CDR3, the full variable domain is EAGVVQSPRYKIIEKKQPVAFWCNPISGHNTLYWYLQNLGQGPELLIRYENEEAVDDSQLPKDRFSAERLKGVDSTLKIQPAELGDSAVYLCASSSRSSGFTDTQYFGPGTRLTVL.